This TCR beta chain was recovered during a study of blood T cell repertoires in COVID-19. Study overall: COVID-19 samples from acute and convalescent phases originated in the United States, Italy and Spain. T cells, B-cell-depleted T cells, or PBMCs supplied cDNA or gDNA.

Per the original methods: Counts of nucleated cells, estimated from reference gene primer amplification, were obtained. Method: immunoSEQ multiplex PCR; TCRdb's copy keeps in-frame clones and lacks some. V, J and clone size reflect that table, while D and trimming were determined from the DNA. This sample yields some 400,000 clones, of which 90% are seen a single time; about 6.8% belongs to the top ten. The clonotype was recovered from a man in his late teens or twenties with active or convalescent COVID-19. Specimen: peripheral blood.

The CDR3 DNA sequence: TGCGCCAGCAGCCAAGATGTCCAGGGCCTTTCCTACGAGCAGTACTTC. Translation: CASSQDVQGLSYEQYF. The genes are TRBV4-3 and TRBJ2-7; a possible D gene is TRBD1 (5 bases). V was pared by 0 bases and J by 1 base, with 13 bases between. The CDR3 consists of 16 residues. Germline V gene data show CDR1 as LGHNA and CDR2 as YSLEER.